These T cell receptor beta chains were read from a single sample in a study of blood T cells in healthy people across ages. A single record per CDR3 protein comes from TCRdb applying MiXCR to the 5' RACE reads. The repertoire consists of about 640,000 distinct CDR3 sequences, with 58% occurring once and the leading ten covering over 35%. Sequenced sample: blood. The origin of the receptors is a man in his sixties in good health. The CDR3 runs from the conserved cysteine through the conserved F or W. A D gene is named only where the DNA matches it firmly. Not all rows give a size; the values are once, few, many and, for expanded clones, a class.

V: TRBV9; D: .; size: .; J: TRBJ1-5; CDR3: CASSVEAGYQPQHF; DNA: TGTGCCAGCAGCGTAGAGGCAGGCTATCAGCCCCAGCATTTT
V: TRBV27; D: .; size: .; J: TRBJ1-6; CDR3: CASRSPTGGNSPLHF; DNA: TGTGCCAGCAGATCGCCGACAGGTGGCAATTCACCCCTCCACTTT
V: TRBV9; D: TRBD2; size: .; J: TRBJ2-1; CDR3: CASSVYTSGSTPNEQFF; DNA: TGTGCCAGCAGCGTATATACTAGCGGGTCTACCCCCAATGAGCAGTTCTTC
V: TRBV2; D: .; size: .; J: TRBJ2-6; CDR3: CASSEPRSAGARSGANVLTF; DNA: TGTGCCAGCAGTGAACCCCGTTCCGCTGGGGCAAGGTCTGGGGCCAACGTCCTGACTTTC
V: TRBV5-1; D: TRBD1; size: .; J: TRBJ1-1; CDR3: CASTLTGGGNTEAFF; DNA: TGCGCCAGCACATTGACAGGGGGCGGGAACACTGAAGCTTTCTTT
V: TRBV6-2/TRBV6-3; D: TRBD2; size: few; J: TRBJ2-4; CDR3: CASSYSGGAYIQYF; DNA: TGTGCCAGCAGTTACTCCGGGGGGGCGTACATTCAGTACTTC
V: TRBV5-1; D: .; size: .; J: TRBJ1-3; CDR3: CASSIQQGSGNTIYF; DNA: TGCGCCAGCAGCATACAACAGGGTTCTGGAAACACCATATATTTT
V: TRBV9; D: .; size: .; J: TRBJ2-7; CDR3: CASSVARFAHSYEQYF; DNA: TGTGCCAGCAGCGTAGCTCGTTTCGCCCACTCCTACGAGCAGTACTTC
V: TRBV20-1; D: TRBD2; size: once; J: TRBJ2-2; CDR3: CSARDRASGGAGTGELFF; DNA: TGCAGTGCTAGAGATCGGGCTAGCGGGGGGGCCGGCACCGGGGAGCTGTTTTTT
V: TRBV5-1; D: .; size: .; J: TRBJ2-2; CDR3: CASSLETAGTGELFF; DNA: TGCGCCAGCAGCTTGGAGACAGCCGGAACCGGGGAGCTGTTTTTT
V: TRBV29-1; D: TRBD2; size: few; J: TRBJ2-3; CDR3: CSVGGPTSGSTDTQYF; DNA: TGCAGCGTTGGGGGGCCGACTAGCGGCTCCACAGATACGCAGTATTTT
V: TRBV4-2; D: .; size: few; J: TRBJ2-3; CDR3: CASSQDKQHTDTQYF; DNA: TGTGCCAGCAGCCAAGATAAACAGCACACAGATACGCAGTATTTT
V: TRBV29-1; D: .; size: .; J: TRBJ2-1; CDR3: CSVDVWNSYNEQFF; DNA: TGCAGCGTTGATGTCTGGAACTCCTACAATGAGCAGTTCTTC
V: TRBV5-1; D: TRBD1; size: .; J: TRBJ2-7; CDR3: CASSPEDRVGYEQYF; DNA: TGCGCCAGCAGCCCAGAAGACAGGGTCGGGTACGAGCAGTACTTC
V: TRBV20-1; D: TRBD2; size: few; J: TRBJ2-5; CDR3: CSALGGGPLGKTQYF; DNA: TGCAGTGCCCTCGGCGGGGGGCCCCTCGGGAAGACCCAGTACTTC